The next 7 T cell receptor beta chains were all read from a single sample in a study of blood T cell repertoires in COVID-19. This table comes from immunoSEQ multiplex PCR, and its TCRdb copy is limited to in-frame clones, with some not included. The sample contains around 84,000 clones, about 73% of which appear only once. Input material: peripheral blood. Receptor source: a man in his sixties with COVID-19, enrolled during active disease.

This chain connects TRBV27 to TRBJ2-7, with D possibly matching TRBD2 (6 bases). The CDR3 spans 15 residues. The germline V and J ends were trimmed by 4 bases and 0 bases, with 13 bases remaining between them. Germline values: CDR1 MNHEY, CDR2 SMNVEV (reference sequence). CDR3 nucleotides: TGTGCCAGCAGTTCATGGGGGGTTAGCTCCTACGAGCAGTACTTC. This codes for CASSSWGVSSYEQYF.

Only a few counts were recorded for this clone. V gene TRBV4-3 combines with J gene TRBJ2-7, with D maybe TRBD2 (5 bases). The V and J ends lost 0 bases and 3 bases respectively, with 6 bases between them. The CDR3 sequence is 13 residues long. Germline CDR1 and CDR2: LGHNA and YSLEER. For the CDR3, the DNA is TGCGCCAGCAGCCAAGAACTAGTCTACGAGCAGTACTTC. Translated, it gives CASSQELVYEQYF.

This rearrangement joins TRBV9 to TRBJ2-1; 8 nucleotides match TRBD2. V shed 3 bases, J shed 0 bases, and the junction held 14 bases outside the gene matches. The CDR3 is made up of 19 amino acids. Germline V CDR1 and CDR2: SGDLS, YYNGEE. This CDR3 reads CASSGRPGSGKGSYNEQFF. The DNA of the CDR3 is TGTGCCAGCAGCGGAAGACCGGGTAGCGGGAAGGGCTCCTACAATGAGCAGTTCTTC.

The chain combines TRBV7-3 with TRBJ2-3, with 7 bases that match TRBD2. The V and J ends lost 5 bases and 9 bases, in that order; junction bases with no gene match: 5. The CDR3 spans 12 residues. Germline values: CDR1 SGHTA, CDR2 FQGTGA. CDR3 region: CASSLDGGTQYF. In DNA form, the CDR3 reads TGTGCCAGCAGCCTCGACGGGGGGACGCAGTATTTT.

This clone was observed a handful of times. This sequence joins TRBV6-1 and TRBJ1-1, with 8 bases fitting TRBD1. The germline CDR1 and CDR2 sequences are MNHNS and SASEGT. There are 15 residues in the CDR3. After removal of 2 bases from V and 6 bases from J, the junction contained 8 bases not matched to a gene. CDR3 amino acids: CASSESRTGIPEAFF. CDR3 sequence (DNA): TGTGCCAGCAGTGAAAGTCGGACAGGGATCCCTGAAGCTTTCTTT.

The chain employs TRBV7-2 and TRBJ2-5; 7 positions agree with TRBD1. The V gene's germline CDR1 is SGHTA and CDR2 FQGNSA. The CDR3 has 14 amino acids. Trimming cost V 2 bases and J 4 bases; bases outside gene matches: 4. The chain's CDR3 is CASSLTGVTETQYF. Written as DNA, the CDR3 is TGTGCCAGCAGCTTAACAGGGGTTACAGAGACCCAGTACTTC.

The chain links TRBV25-1 to TRBJ2-7, with 7 bases fitting TRBD1. CDR1 and CDR2 (germline): MGHDK, SYGVNS. This CDR3 contains 14 residues. V dropped 3 bases and J dropped 3; count of bases not matched to a gene: 5. The CDR3 here is CASSDTTGNYEQYF. The CDR3 DNA is TGTGCCAGCAGTGATACGACAGGGAACTACGAGCAGTACTTC.